The 28 T cell receptor beta chains given below trace back to one sample, sequenced in a study of cytomegalovirus exposure and HLA in healthy donors. The study ran its PCR with 60 Vbeta and 13 Jbeta primers. Sequencing was performed with immunoSEQ multiplex PCR; in TCRdb, only in-frame clones are kept and a portion is missing. The sample holds some 99,000 clones, under 80% seen once. The material sequenced was PBMCs. The receptors were sampled from a male donor in good health and CMV-seronegative.

The chain couples TRBV19 to TRBJ1-2, with TRBD1 matching 7 bases. The V gene end was trimmed by 3 bases and the J gene end by 6 bases; junction bases not matched to a gene: 4. The CDR3 sequence is 13 residues long. Germline CDR1 LNHDA, CDR2 SQIVND (reference sequence). The CDR3 DNA follows: TGTGCCAGTAGTATTGGGACAGCCCATGGCTACACCTTC. Its protein product is CASSIGTAHGYTF.

The rearrangement joins TRBV27 to TRBJ1-1, with TRBD1 matching 7 bases. CDR3 length: 14 residues. With 5 bases clipped from V and 4 bases from J, the junction kept 7 bases outside the gene matches. Looked up from germline, CDR1 is MNHEY and CDR2 is SMNVEV (reference sequence). The CDR3 loop reads CASSIGGVATEAFF. CDR3 in DNA: TGTGCCAGCAGTATAGGGGGCGTAGCCACTGAAGCTTTCTTT.

This chain joins TRBV27 and TRBJ2-3; 14 bases are shared with TRBD2. Germline CDR1 and CDR2: MNHEY and SMNVEV (reference sequence). Unmatched junction bases numbered 17, after V lost 5 bases and J lost 7 bases. There are 19 residues in the CDR3. The CDR3 nucleotides are TGTGCCAGCAGTCTCAGAAGAGCTGGTGGGACTAGCGGGAGCAATACGCAGTATTTT. It specifies CASSLRRAGGTSGSNTQYF.

This chain connects TRBV7-3 to TRBJ2-3, with 12 bases aligning to TRBD2. CDR1 is SGHTA, CDR2 FQGTGA, per germline. The CDR3 length is 15 residues. The ends lost 3 bases at V and 4 bases at J; junction bases unmatched: 2. The CDR3 loop reads CASSFLAGGPDTQYF. In DNA, the CDR3 is TGTGCCAGCAGCTTTCTAGCGGGAGGGCCAGATACGCAGTATTTT.

This rearrangement joins TRBV11-2 to TRBJ2-5, with 14 bases fitting TRBD2. From germline, CDR1 is SGHAT and CDR2 FQNNGV. The CDR3 loop spans 16 amino acids. The trim removed 5 bases at V and 2 bases at J, leaving 4 bases unmatched. CDR3 loop: CASSEGLAGGQETQYF. DNA for the CDR3: TGTGCCAGCAGCGAAGGACTAGCGGGAGGTCAAGAGACCCAGTACTTC.

This clone was observed once. This rearrangement joins TRBV9 to TRBJ2-2; 12 bases fit TRBD2. The CDR3 is made up of 17 amino acids. Germline CDR1 is SGDLS and CDR2 is YYNGEE. Trimming removed 4 bases from V and 4 bases from J; junction bases left unmatched: 8. CDR3 sequence: CASSLRLAGVSTGELFF. The CDR3 nucleotides are TGTGCCAGCAGCTTACGACTAGCGGGAGTTAGCACCGGGGAGCTGTTTTTT. The whole variable domain, remainder taken from reference TRBV9 and TRBJ2-2, is DSGVTQTPKHLITATGQRVTLRCSPRSGDLSVYWYQQSLDQGLQFLIQYYNGEERAKGNILERFSAQQFPDLHSELNLSSLELGDSALYFCASSLRLAGVSTGELFFGEGSRLTVL.

This chain uses TRBV7-9 with TRBJ1-2; no definite D call. The V gene's germline CDR1 is SEHNR and CDR2 FQNEAQ (reference sequence). The ends were cut back, 0 bases at V and 2 bases at J, with 13 bases in the middle. The CDR3 runs 16 residues. The DNA of the CDR3 is TGTGCCAGCAGCTTAGCCCGTCAGGAAACCAACTATGGCTACACCTTC. This gives the protein CASSLARQETNYGYTF.

J is TRBJ2-5 and V is TRBV9; tentatively, D is TRBD1 (5 bases). Trimming pared 0 bases from V and 5 bases from J, leaving 11 bases between. Germline CDR1 and CDR2: SGDLS and YYNGEE. The CDR3 covers 14 residues. The CDR3 nucleotides read TGTGCCAGCAGCGTAGATCAGGGCCGGGAGACCCAGTACTTC. Protein sequence: CASSVDQGRETQYF.

The rearrangement links TRBV5-1 to TRBJ1-1, with 7 positions matching TRBD1. CDR1 is SGHRS and CDR2 is YFSETQ in the germline V gene. The CDR3 contains 16 residues. With V trimmed by 2 bases and J by 0 bases, 7 bases remained unmatched. For the CDR3, the DNA is TGCGCCAGCAGCTTAATGGCAGGGGGGATGAACACTGAAGCTTTCTTT. The encoded protein is CASSLMAGGMNTEAFF.

This clone was recorded at least ten times. The chain recombines TRBV7-2 with TRBJ1-5; TRBD1 might be the D (6 bases). Germline values: CDR1 SGHTA, CDR2 FQGNSA. Trimming pared 5 bases from V and 1 base from J, leaving 9 bases between. The CDR3 loop spans 14 amino acids. The CDR3 region is CASSPQGSNQPQHF. The CDR3 nucleotides are TGTGCCAGCAGCCCACAGGGAAGCAATCAGCCCCAGCATTTT.

The chain couples TRBV5-6 to TRBJ2-2, with TRBD1 matching 10 bases. Trimming cost V 4 bases and J 4 bases; bases outside gene matches: 7. CDR3 length: 16 amino acids. The germline gives CDR1 SGHDT, CDR2 YYEEEE. The chain's CDR3 is CASSQRDRGFTGELFF. CDR3 bases: TGTGCCAGCAGCCAGAGGGACAGGGGTTTCACCGGGGAGCTGTTTTTT.

This clone was counted between two and nine times. This chain uses TRBV7-2 with TRBJ2-7; 13 bases are shared with TRBD2. After removal of 5 bases from V and 6 bases from J, the junction contained 4 bases not matched to a gene. This CDR3 contains 14 residues. Looked up from germline, CDR1 is SGHTA and CDR2 is FQGNSA. The CDR3, as DNA: TGTGCCAGCAGCATAGGGACTAGCGGGACCGAGCAGTACTTC. Residues: CASSIGTSGTEQYF. The variable domain in full, with the rest retrieved from reference TRBV7-2 and TRBJ2-7, is GAGVSQSPSNKVTEKGKDVELRCDPISGHTALYWYRQSLGQGLEFLIYFQGNSAPDKSGLPSDRFSAERTGGSVSTLTIQRTQQEDSAVYLCASSIGTSGTEQYFGPGTRLTVT.

This clone was counted between two and nine times. CDR3 nucleotide sequence: TGTGCCAGTAGTATCTTCAGGCTTGATCAGCCCCAGCATTTT. Its protein is CASSIFRLDQPQHF. The chain recombines TRBV19 with TRBJ1-5; no clear D gene. CDR1 is LNHDA, CDR2 SQIVND, per germline (reference sequence). This CDR3 region has 14 residues. The V and J ends lost 3 bases and 5 bases respectively, with 11 bases between them.

Only one count was recorded for this clone. This chain uses TRBV30 with TRBJ2-2; 7 bases map to TRBD2. The CDR3 covers 14 residues. The germline V gene has CDR1 GTSNPN and CDR2 SVGIG (reference sequence). V trimming: 5 bases; J trimming: 7 bases; junction bases outside the gene matches: 10. The CDR3 region has the DNA TGTGCCTGGGCCGGGGCAGGGAGGGTCGGGGAGCTGTTTTTT. Amino acid sequence: CAWAGAGRVGELFF. The complete variable domain, with remaining parts taken from reference TRBV30 and TRBJ2-2, reads SQTIHQWPATLVQPVGSPLSLECTVEGTSNPNLYWYRQAAGRGLQLLFYSVGIGQISSEVPQNLSASRPQDRQFILSSKKLLLSDSGFYLCAWAGAGRVGELFFGEGSRLTVL.

In nucleotides, the CDR3 is TGTGCCAGCAGCGGACCGGACAGGTTGAACACTGAAGCTTTCTTT. Encoded protein: CASSGPDRLNTEAFF. The chain has TRBV5-6 and TRBJ1-1, with 7 bases aligning to TRBD1. The CDR3 contains 15 residues. CDR1 SGHDT and CDR2 YYEEEE come from the germline V gene. V lost 4 bases and J lost 0; bases outside the gene matches: 6.

The chain combines TRBV7-9 with TRBJ2-1; TRBD2 matches at 8 bases. Germline CDR1 SEHNR, CDR2 FQNEAQ (reference sequence). The V segment lost 2 bases and the J segment 2 bases; nucleotides outside the gene matches: 5. The CDR3 covers 16 residues. The CDR3 DNA is TGTGCCAGCAGCTTATTGGGAGCGGGAGCCTACAATGAGCAGTTCTTC. This encodes CASSLLGAGAYNEQFF.

The CDR3 bases are TGTGCCAGCAGTCGAGTAGCGGGAAGAAGCTCCTACGAGCAGTACTTC. It yields the protein CASSRVAGRSSYEQYF. V is TRBV27 and J is TRBJ2-7, with 8 bases aligning to TRBD2. Looked up from germline, CDR1 is MNHEY and CDR2 is SMNVEV (reference sequence). J lost 0 bases, V lost 5 bases, and 9 bases had no gene match. The CDR3 is 16 residues long.

In this sample, this clone turned up a few times. One junction end disagrees with the germline gene, perhaps due to a read error. The chain has TRBV28 and TRBJ2-7; 7 bases line up with TRBD2. CDR3 length: 14 residues. Germline V gene lookup returns CDR1 MDHEN and CDR2 SYDVKM. The CDR3 loop reads CASSVGLGGSWLSF. DNA of the CDR3: TGTGCCAGCAGTGTTGGACTAGGAGGAAGTTGGCTTTCCTTC.

This chain uses TRBV28 with TRBJ2-7; D might be TRBD1 (6 bases). The germline CDR1 and CDR2 sequences are MDHEN and SYDVKM. V was pared by 5 bases and J by 7 bases, with 30 bases between. The CDR3 covers 18 residues. CDR3 region: CASSPPPLGVLGAWEQYF. In DNA, the CDR3 is TGTGCCAGCAGTCCCCCCCCTCTTGGGGTGTTGGGGGCTTGGGAGCAGTACTTC.

The table lists this clone with a count of one. The chain combines TRBV5-1 with TRBJ2-7, with 9 positions matching TRBD2. The germline V gene has CDR1 SGHRS and CDR2 YFSETQ. Trimming at V came to 0 bases and at J to 4 bases, leaving 8 bases not matched to a gene. The CDR3 runs to 16 residues. CDR3 amino acids: CASSLGASGAGYEQYF. The CDR3 coding sequence is TGCGCCAGCAGCTTGGGAGCTAGCGGGGCGGGGTACGAGCAGTACTTC. The full variable domain, rest sourced from reference TRBV5-1 and TRBJ2-7, is KAGVTQTPRYLIKTRGQQVTLSCSPISGHRSVSWYQQTPGQGLQFLFEYFSETQRNKGNFPGRFSGRQFSNSRSEMNVSTLELGDSALYLCASSLGASGAGYEQYFGPGTRLTVT.

In its sample, this clone was seen once. The chain is built from TRBV19 and TRBJ1-4; D might be TRBD1 (5 bases). The germline CDR1 and CDR2 sequences are LNHDA and SQIVND (reference sequence). The CDR3 extends over 19 amino acids. Trimming took off 1 base at V and 5 bases at J, with 23 bases between the two ends. In DNA form, the CDR3 reads TGTGCCAGTAGTATAGTTGGATACCTTGCGACAGACGAAAATGAAAAACTGTTTTTT. This gives the protein CASSIVGYLATDENEKLFF.

The genes are TRBV5-4 and TRBJ1-1; 9 bases line up with TRBD1. The CDR3 totals 16 residues. CDR1 SGHNT and CDR2 YYREEE come from the germline V gene (reference sequence). The V segment lost 5 bases and the J segment 0 bases; nucleotides outside the gene matches: 8. The CDR3 region has the DNA TGTGCCAGCAGTTACGGGACAGGGAGAATGAACACTGAAGCTTTCTTT. Amino acid sequence: CASSYGTGRMNTEAFF.

V is TRBV11-1 and J is TRBJ2-3; 8 bases line up with TRBD1. The germline gives CDR1 SGHAT, CDR2 FQDESV (reference sequence). This CDR3 comprises 13 residues. J was trimmed by 8 bases and V by 5 bases; bases with no gene match: 6. The CDR3 DNA reads TGTGCCAGCAGCGTGGACAGGGCCCCTACGCAGTATTTT. Amino acid sequence: CASSVDRAPTQYF.

This chain uses TRBV6-1 with TRBJ1-5; D might be TRBD1 (6 bases). Trimming left V 11 bases short and J 1 base short, with 9 bases between. Per the germline V gene, CDR1 is MNHNS and CDR2 is SASEGT. The CDR3 length is 12 residues. CDR3 loop: CAEGESNQPQHF. In nucleotides, the CDR3 is TGTGCCGAGGGGGAGAGCAATCAGCCCCAGCATTTT.

The V and J genes are TRBV27 and TRBJ2-2; TRBD1 agrees at 9 bases. With V trimmed by 4 bases and J by 3 bases, 0 bases remained unmatched. Germline CDR1 is MNHEY and CDR2 is SMNVEV (reference sequence). The CDR3 consists of 14 residues. The CDR3 bases are TGTGCCAGCAGTTGGACAGGGGACACCGGGGAGCTGTTTTTT. Translating gives CASSWTGDTGELFF.

The sample holds one count of this clone. The chain uses TRBV6-1 and TRBJ1-6; D not resolved. This CDR3 is built from 17 residues. The ends were cut back, 1 base at V and 0 bases at J, with 10 bases in the middle. CDR1 is MNHNS, CDR2 SASEGT, per germline. The CDR3 coding sequence is TGTGCCAGCAGTGAAGTTGTGGGGAGCTCCTATAATTCACCCCTCCACTTT. Its translation is CASSEVVGSSYNSPLHF.

The V and J genes are TRBV19 and TRBJ1-5; D might be TRBD1 (6 bases). CDR1 is LNHDA and CDR2 is SQIVND in the germline V gene (reference sequence). The CDR3 loop spans 15 amino acids. V was cut by 9 bases and J by 3 bases, with 18 bases left in between. CDR3 loop: CASTPQDRHNQPQHF. The DNA for the CDR3 is TGTGCCAGCACACCCCAGGACAGACACAATCAGCCCCAGCATTTT.

The V and J genes are TRBV5-4 and TRBJ1-1; 7 bases agree with TRBD1. Germline CDR1 and CDR2: SGHNT and YYREEE (reference sequence). V was pared by 2 bases and J by 1 base, with 8 bases of the junction left unmatched. This CDR3 spans 16 amino acids. The CDR3 sequence: CASSLEVTGENTEAFF. The CDR3, as DNA: TGTGCCAGCAGCTTAGAGGTTACAGGGGAGAACACTGAAGCTTTCTTT.